This T cell receptor (beta chain) is from a study of Graves' ophthalmopathy and Graves' hyperthyroidism. Study outcomes and limitations: In blood appeared most of the expanded thyroid clonotypes whose frequency exceeded 0.001.

RNA transcripts were the source from which TCR beta CDR3 regions were amplified. Scientists carried out first-round RT-PCR using HTBI primers and then a second-round multiplex PCR. TCRdb reprocessed the multiplex PCR reads with MiXCR, giving one entry per CDR3 protein. The sample lists hundreds of thousands of distinct CDR3 sequences, 40% occurring once. Having ophthalmopathy, the donors showed moderate-to-severe activity, CAS ≥3 and NOSPECS ≥4, with disease lasting under 3 months. The diagnosis was founded upon clinical symptoms, serum thyroxine, TRAb, thyroid ultrasound and orbital computed tomography. On this clonotype itself: The antigen is not known.

The germline V gene has CDR1 MGHDK and CDR2 SYGVNS. The CDR3 runs 14 residues. Trimming cost V 8 bases and J 4 bases, with 14 bases left between them. The receptor was derived from an adult man with Graves' ophthalmopathy. The chain recombines TRBV25-1 with TRBJ2-2; D call uncertain. Sequencing was done on a sample of peripheral blood. The CDR3 spells CASSPGRPTGELFF. DNA for the CDR3: TGTGCCAGCTCACCAGGACGTCCCACCGGGGAGCTGTTTTTT.